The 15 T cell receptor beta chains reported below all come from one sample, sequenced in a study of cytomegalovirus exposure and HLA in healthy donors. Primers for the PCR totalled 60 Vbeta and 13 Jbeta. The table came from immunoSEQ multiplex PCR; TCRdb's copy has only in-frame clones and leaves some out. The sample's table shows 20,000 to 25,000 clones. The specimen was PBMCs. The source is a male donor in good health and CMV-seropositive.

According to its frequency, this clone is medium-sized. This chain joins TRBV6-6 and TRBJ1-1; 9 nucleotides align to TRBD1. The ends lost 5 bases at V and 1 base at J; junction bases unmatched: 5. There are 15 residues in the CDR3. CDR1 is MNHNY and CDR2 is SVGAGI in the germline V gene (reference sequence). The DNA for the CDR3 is TGTGCCAGCAGTGGGAGGACAGGGGCGAACACTGAAGCTTTCTTT. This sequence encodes CASSGRTGANTEAFF.

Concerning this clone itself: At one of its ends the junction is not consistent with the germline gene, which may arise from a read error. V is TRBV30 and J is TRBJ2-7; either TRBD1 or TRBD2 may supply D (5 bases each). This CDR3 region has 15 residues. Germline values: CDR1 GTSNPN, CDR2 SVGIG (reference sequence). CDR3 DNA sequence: TGTGCCGGGAGTCGACTCCAACCAGGGAACTACGAGCAGTACTTC. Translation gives CAGSRLQPGNYEQYF.

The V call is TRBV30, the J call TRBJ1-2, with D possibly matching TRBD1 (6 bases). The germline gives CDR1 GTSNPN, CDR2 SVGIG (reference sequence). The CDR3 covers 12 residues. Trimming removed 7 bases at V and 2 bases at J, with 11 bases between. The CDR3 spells CAFRTGNYGYTF. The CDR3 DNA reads TGTGCCTTCCGAACAGGGAACTATGGCTACACCTTC. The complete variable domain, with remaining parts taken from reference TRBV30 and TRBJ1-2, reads SQTIHQWPATLVQPVGSPLSLECTVEGTSNPNLYWYRQAAGRGLQLLFYSVGIGQISSEVPQNLSASRPQDRQFILSSKKLLLSDSGFYLCAFRTGNYGYTFGSGTRLTVV.

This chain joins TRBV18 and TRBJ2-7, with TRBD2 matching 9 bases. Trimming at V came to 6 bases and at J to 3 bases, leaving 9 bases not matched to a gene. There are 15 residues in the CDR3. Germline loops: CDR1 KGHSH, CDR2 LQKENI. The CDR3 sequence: CASSQGAGGDYEQYF. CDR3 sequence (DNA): TGTGCCAGCTCTCAAGGCGCGGGAGGGGACTACGAGCAGTACTTC.

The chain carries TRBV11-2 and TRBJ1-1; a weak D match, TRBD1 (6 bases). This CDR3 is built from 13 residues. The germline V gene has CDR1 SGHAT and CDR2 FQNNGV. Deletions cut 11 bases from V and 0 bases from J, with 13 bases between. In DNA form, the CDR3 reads TGTGCCTTCTCAGGGGAGATGAACACTGAAGCTTTCTTT. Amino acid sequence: CAFSGEMNTEAFF.

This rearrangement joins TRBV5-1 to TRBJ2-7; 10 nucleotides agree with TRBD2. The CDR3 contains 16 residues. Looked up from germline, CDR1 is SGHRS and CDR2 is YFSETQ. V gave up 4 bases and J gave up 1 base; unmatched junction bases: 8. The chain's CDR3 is CASSPTGLADSYEQYF. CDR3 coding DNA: TGCGCCAGCAGCCCCACCGGACTAGCGGATTCCTACGAGCAGTACTTC.

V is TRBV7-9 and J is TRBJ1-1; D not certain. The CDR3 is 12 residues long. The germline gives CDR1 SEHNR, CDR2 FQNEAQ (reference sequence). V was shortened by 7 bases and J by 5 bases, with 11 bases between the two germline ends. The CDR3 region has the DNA TGTGCCAGCAACCCGGGGAGGACTGAAGCTTTCTTT. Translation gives CASNPGRTEAFF. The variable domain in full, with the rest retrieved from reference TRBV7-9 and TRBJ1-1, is DTGVSQNPRHKITKRGQNVTFRCDPISEHNRLYWYRQTLGQGPEFLTYFQNEAQLEKSRLLSDRFSAERPKGSFSTLEIQRTEQGDSAMYLCASNPGRTEAFFGQGTRLTVV.

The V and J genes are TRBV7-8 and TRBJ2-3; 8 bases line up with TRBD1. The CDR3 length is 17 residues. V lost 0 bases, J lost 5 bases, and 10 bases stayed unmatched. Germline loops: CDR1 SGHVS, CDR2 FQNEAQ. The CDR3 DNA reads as TGTGCCAGCAGCTTAGCGATGGCAGGGGGCACTCAAGATACGCAGTATTTT. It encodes CASSLAMAGGTQDTQYF.

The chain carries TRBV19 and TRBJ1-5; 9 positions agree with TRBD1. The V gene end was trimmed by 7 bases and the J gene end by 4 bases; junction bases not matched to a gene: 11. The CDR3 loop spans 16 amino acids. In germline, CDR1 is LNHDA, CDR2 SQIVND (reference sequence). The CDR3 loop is CASTWTGARVNQPQHF. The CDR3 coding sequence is TGTGCCAGTACCTGGACAGGGGCAAGGGTAAATCAGCCCCAGCATTTT.

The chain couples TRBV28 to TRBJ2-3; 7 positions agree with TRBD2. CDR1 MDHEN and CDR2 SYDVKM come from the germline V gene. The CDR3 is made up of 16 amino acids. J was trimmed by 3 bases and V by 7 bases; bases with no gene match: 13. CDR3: CASIPVAGVGTDTQYF. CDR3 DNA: TGTGCCAGCATCCCGGTGGCGGGAGTAGGTACAGATACGCAGTATTTT.

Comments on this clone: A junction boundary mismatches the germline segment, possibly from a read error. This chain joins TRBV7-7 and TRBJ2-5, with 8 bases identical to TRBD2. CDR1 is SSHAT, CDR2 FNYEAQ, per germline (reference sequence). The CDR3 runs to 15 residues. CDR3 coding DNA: TGTGCTAGCAGCTCGTCGGGGGGGTTTCAAGAGACCCAGTACTTC. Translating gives CASSSSGGFQETQYF.

Written as DNA, the CDR3 is TGTGCCTGGAGTCGGCGGGGGGGACAGTTAGCTAACTATGGCTACACCTTC. Its protein is CAWSRRGGQLANYGYTF. The chain carries TRBV30 and TRBJ1-2; TRBD1 agrees at 7 bases. The CDR3 has 17 residues. The V and J ends lost 2 bases and 0 bases, in that order; junction bases with no gene match: 12. Germline CDR1 and CDR2: GTSNPN and SVGIG (reference sequence).

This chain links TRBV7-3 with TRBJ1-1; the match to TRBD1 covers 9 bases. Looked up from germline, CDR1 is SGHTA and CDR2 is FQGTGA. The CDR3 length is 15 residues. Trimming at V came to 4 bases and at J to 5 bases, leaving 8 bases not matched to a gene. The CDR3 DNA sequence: TGTGCCAGCAGCTCGAGGGGACAGGGACGGACTGAAGCTTTCTTT. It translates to CASSSRGQGRTEAFF.

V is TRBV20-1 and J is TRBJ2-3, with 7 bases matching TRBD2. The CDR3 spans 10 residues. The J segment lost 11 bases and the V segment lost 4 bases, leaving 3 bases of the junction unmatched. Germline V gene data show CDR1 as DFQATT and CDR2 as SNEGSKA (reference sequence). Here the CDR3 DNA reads TGCAGTGCTACCAGGACTAGGCAGTATTTT. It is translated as CSATRTRQYF.

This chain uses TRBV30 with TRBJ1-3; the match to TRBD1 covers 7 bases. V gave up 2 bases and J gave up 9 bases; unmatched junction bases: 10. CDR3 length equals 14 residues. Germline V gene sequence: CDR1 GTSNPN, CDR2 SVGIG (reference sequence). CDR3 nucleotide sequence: TGTGCCTGGAGTCGACAGGGAGGATTGGCCACCATATATTTT. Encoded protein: CAWSRQGGLATIYF.